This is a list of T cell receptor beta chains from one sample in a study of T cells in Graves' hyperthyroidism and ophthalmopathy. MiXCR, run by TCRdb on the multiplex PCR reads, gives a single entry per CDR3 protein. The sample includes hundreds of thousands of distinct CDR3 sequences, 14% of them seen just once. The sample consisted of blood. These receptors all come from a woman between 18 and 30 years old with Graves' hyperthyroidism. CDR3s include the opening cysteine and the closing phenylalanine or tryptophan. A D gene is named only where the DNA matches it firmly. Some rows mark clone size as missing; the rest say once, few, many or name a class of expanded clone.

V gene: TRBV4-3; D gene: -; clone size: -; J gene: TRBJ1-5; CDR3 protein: CASSQEPWPASNQPQHF; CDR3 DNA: TGCGCCAGCAGCCAAGAACCCTGGCCAGCTAGCAATCAGCCCCAGCATTTT
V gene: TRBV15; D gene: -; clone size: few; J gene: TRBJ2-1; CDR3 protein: CATSRDASSYNEQFF; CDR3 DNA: TGTGCCACCAGCCGTGACGCCAGCTCCTACAATGAGCAGTTCTTC
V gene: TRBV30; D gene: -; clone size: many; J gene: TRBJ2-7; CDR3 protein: CAWMGHHYEQYF; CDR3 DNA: TGTGCCTGGATGGGACACCACTACGAGCAGTACTTC
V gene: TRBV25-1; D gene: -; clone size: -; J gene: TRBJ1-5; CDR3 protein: CASSEFGAGQPQHF; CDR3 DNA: -
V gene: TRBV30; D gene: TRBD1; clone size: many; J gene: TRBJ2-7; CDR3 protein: CAWSSRTGGWEQYF; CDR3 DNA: TGTGCCTGGAGTTCCCGGACAGGGGGCTGGGAGCAGTACTTC
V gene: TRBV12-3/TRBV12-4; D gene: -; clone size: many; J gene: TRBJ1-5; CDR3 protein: CASSLFSGHRRNQPQHF; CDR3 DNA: TGTGCCAGCAGTTTATTCTCGGGACATCGTAGGAATCAGCCCCAGCATTTT
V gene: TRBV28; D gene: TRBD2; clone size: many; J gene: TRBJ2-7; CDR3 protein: CASSKLAGWSYEQYF; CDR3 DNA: TGTGCCAGCAGTAAACTAGCGGGTTGGTCCTACGAGCAGTACTTC
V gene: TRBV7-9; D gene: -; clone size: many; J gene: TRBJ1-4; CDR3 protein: CASSLSTVSTEKLFF; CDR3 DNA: TGTGCCAGCAGCCTGTCGACAGTTTCAACTGAAAAACTGTTTTTT
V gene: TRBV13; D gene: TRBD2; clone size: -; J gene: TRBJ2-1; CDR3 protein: CASSLTGLAGERYNEQFF; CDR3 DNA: TGTGCCAGCAGCCTCACCGGTTTAGCGGGAGAACGCTACAATGAGCAGTTCTTC
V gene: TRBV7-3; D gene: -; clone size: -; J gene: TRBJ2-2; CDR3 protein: CASSRTQANTGELFF; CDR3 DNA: TGTGCCAGCAGCCGAACCCAAGCCAACACCGGGGAGCTGTTTTTT
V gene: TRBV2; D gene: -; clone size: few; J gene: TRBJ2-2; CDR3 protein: CASSAEGVPGELFF; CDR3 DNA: TGTGCCAGCAGTGCGGAGGGAGTGCCCGGGGAGCTGTTTTTT
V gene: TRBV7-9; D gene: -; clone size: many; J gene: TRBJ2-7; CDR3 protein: CASSSRAASSYEQYF; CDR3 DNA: TGTGCCAGCAGCTCCCGGGCGGCGAGCTCCTACGAGCAGTACTTC
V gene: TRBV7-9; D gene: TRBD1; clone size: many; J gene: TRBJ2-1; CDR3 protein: CASSRTGNEQFF; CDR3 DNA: TGTGCCAGCAGCCGGACAGGGAATGAGCAGTTCTTC
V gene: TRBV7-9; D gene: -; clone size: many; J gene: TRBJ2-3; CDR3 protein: CASRMKHTDTQYF; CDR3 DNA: TGTGCCAGCAGAATGAAACACACAGATACGCAGTATTTT
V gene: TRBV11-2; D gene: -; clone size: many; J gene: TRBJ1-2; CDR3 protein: CASSLDLEGRDYGYTF; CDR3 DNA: TGTGCCAGCAGCTTAGATCTGGAGGGGCGGGATTATGGCTACACCTTC
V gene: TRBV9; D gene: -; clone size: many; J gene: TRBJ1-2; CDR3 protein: CASSTLAGEVSYGYTF; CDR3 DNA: TGTGCCAGCAGCACACTTGCCGGGGAAGTCAGCTATGGCTACACCTTC
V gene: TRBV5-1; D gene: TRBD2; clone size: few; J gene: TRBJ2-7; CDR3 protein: CASSQREAYEQYF; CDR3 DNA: TGCGCCAGCAGCCAGCGGGAGGCCTACGAGCAGTACTTC
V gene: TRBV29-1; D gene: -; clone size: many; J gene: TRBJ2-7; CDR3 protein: CSVRDGAATYEQYF; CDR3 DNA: TGCAGCGTCAGGGACGGCGCCGCGACCTACGAGCAGTACTTC
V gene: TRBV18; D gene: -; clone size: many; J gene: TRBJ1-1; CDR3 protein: CASSPLMGGIVNTEAFF; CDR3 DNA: TGTGCCAGCTCACCTTTGATGGGGGGGATCGTGAACACTGAAGCTTTCTTT
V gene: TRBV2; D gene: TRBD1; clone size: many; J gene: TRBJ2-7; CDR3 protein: CASSTTGDGYEQYF; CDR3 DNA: TGTGCCAGCAGCACCACAGGGGACGGGTACGAGCAGTACTTC
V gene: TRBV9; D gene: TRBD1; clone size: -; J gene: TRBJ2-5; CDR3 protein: CASSVLEGARETQYF; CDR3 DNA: TGTGCCAGCAGCGTCCTAGAGGGGGCCCGGGAGACCCAGTACTTC
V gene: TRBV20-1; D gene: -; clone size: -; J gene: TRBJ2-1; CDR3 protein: CSASQLSDEQFF; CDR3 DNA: TGCAGTGCTAGCCAATTGTCCGATGAGCAGTTCTTC
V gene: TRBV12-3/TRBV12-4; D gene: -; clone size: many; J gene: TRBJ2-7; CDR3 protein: CASRFLGNYEQYF; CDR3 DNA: TGTGCCAGCAGATTTCTAGGGAACTACGAGCAGTACTTC
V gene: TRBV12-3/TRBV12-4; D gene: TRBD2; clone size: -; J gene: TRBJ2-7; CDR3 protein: CASGGAGGGYEQYF; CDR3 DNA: TGTGCCAGCGGGGGGGCGGGAGGGGGGTACGAGCAGTACTTC
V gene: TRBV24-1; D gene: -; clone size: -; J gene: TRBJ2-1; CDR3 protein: CATTNYNEQFF; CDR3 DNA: TGTGCCACGACTAACTACAATGAGCAGTTCTTC
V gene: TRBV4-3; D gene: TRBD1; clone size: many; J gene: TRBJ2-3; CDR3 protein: CASSPGQGVDTQYF; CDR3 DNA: TGCGCCAGCAGCCCCGGACAGGGGGTAGATACGCAGTATTTT
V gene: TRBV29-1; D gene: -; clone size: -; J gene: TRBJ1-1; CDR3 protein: CSVAGTNTEAFF; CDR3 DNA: TGCAGCGTTGCAGGGACGAACACTGAAGCTTTCTTT
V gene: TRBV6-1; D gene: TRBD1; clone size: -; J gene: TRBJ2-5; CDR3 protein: CASSRDRGGRETQYF; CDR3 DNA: TGTGCCAGCAGTCGGGACAGGGGTGGTCGAGAGACCCAGTACTTC
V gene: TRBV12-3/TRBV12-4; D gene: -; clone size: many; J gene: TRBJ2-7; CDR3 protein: CASSLTGQVVYEQYF; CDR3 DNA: TGTGCCAGCAGTCTTACAGGCCAAGTGGTCTACGAGCAGTACTTC
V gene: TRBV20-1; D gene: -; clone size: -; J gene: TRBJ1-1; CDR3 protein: CSASIIGGEAFF; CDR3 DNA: TGCAGTGCTAGCATAATCGGGGGAGAAGCTTTCTTT
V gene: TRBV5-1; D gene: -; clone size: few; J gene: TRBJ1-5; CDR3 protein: CASSFGLRPGGNQPQHF; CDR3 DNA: TGCGCCAGCAGCTTCGGATTAAGGCCAGGGGGCAATCAGCCCCAGCATTTT
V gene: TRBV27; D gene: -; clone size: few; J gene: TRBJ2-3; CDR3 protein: CASSLSDYTDTQYF; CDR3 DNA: TGTGCCAGCAGTTTATCTGACTACACAGATACGCAGTATTTT
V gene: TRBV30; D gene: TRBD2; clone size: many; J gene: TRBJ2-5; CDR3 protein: CAWSPGTSGPQETQYF; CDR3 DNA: TGTGCCTGGAGTCCCGGGACTAGCGGGCCTCAAGAGACCCAGTACTTC
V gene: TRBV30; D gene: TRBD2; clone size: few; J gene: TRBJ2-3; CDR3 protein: CAWSGLSGMTDTQYF; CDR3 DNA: TGTGCCTGGAGCGGACTAAGCGGGATGACAGATACGCAGTATTTT
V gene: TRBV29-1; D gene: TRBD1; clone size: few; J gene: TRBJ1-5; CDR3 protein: CSVWTGAGNQPQHF; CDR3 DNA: TGCAGCGTATGGACAGGGGCAGGCAATCAGCCCCAGCATTTT
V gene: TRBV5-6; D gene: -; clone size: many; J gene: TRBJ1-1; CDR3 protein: CASSLGYYTEAFF; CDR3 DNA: TGTGCCAGCAGCTTGGGGTATTACACTGAAGCTTTCTTT
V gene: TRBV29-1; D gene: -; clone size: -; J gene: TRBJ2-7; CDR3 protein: CSVATDEQYF; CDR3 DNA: TGCAGCGTTGCAACAGACGAGCAGTACTTC
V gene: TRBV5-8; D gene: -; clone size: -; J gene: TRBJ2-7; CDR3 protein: CASSLVLRSSLPYEQYF; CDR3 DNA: TGTGCCAGCAGCTTGGTTTTGAGGAGCTCGTTACCCTACGAGCAGTACTTC
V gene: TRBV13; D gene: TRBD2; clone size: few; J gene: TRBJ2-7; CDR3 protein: CASSFPSGGYYEQYF; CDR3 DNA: TGTGCCAGCAGCTTCCCTAGCGGCGGCTACTACGAGCAGTACTTC
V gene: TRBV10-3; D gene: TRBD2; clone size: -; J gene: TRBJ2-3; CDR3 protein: CASGLAGATDTQYF; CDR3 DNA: TGTGCCAGTGGACTAGCGGGGGCCACAGATACGCAGTATTTT
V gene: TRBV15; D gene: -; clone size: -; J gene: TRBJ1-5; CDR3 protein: CATSRDRGSQPQHF; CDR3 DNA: TGTGCCACCAGCAGAGACAGGGGAAGTCAGCCCCAGCATTTT
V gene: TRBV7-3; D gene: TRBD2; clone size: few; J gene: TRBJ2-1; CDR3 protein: CASSLSARGLAGHNEQFF; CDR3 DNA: TGTGCCAGCAGCTTAAGTGCGCGGGGGCTAGCGGGTCACAATGAGCAGTTCTTC
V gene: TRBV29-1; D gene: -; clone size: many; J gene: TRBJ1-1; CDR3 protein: CSVGRVNTEAFF; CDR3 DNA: TGCAGCGTTGGCAGGGTTAACACTGAAGCTTTCTTT
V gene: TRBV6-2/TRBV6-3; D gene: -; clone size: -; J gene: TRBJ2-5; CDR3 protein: CASSSKKTQYF; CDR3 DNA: TGTGCCAGCAGTTCCAAGAAGACCCAGTACTTC
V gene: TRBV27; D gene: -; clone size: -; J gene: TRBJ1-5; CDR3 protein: CASSWGGRQPQHF; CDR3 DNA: TGTGCCAGCAGTTGGGGTGGGAGGCAGCCCCAGCATTTT
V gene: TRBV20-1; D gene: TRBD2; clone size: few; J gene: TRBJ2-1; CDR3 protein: CSARFFGLAGGSYNEQFF; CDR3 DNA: TGCAGTGCTAGGTTCTTCGGACTAGCGGGGGGGTCCTACAATGAGCAGTTCTTC
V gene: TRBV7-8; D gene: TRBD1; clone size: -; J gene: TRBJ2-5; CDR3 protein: CASSRGDRGLETQYF; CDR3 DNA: TGTGCCAGCAGCCGCGGGGACAGGGGATTAGAGACCCAGTACTTC
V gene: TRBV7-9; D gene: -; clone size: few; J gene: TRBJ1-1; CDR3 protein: CASSLVTLKNTEAFF; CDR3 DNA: TGTGCCAGCAGCTTGGTCACCCTAAAGAACACTGAAGCTTTCTTT
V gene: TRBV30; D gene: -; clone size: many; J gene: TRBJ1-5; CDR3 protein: CAWSSGGISNQPQHF; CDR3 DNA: TGTGCCTGGAGTAGCGGGGGGATTAGCAATCAGCCCCAGCATTTT
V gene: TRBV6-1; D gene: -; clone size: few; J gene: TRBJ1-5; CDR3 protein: CASSEAWGDYQPQHF; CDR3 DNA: TGTGCCAGCAGTGAAGCGTGGGGGGACTATCAGCCCCAGCATTTT
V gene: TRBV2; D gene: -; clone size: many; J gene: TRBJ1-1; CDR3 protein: CASRQGSLNTEAFF; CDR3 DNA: TGTGCCAGCAGGCAGGGGTCCCTGAACACTGAAGCTTTCTTT
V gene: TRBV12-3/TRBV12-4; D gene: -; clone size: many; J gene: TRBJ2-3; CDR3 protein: CASSAVGGTQYF; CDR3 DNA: TGTGCCAGCAGTGCAGTGGGGGGTACGCAGTATTTT
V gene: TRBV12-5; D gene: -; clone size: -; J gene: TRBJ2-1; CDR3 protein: CASGLVRSGWGNEQFF; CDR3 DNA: TGTGCTAGTGGTTTGGTTCGGTCGGGGTGGGGCAATGAGCAGTTCTTC
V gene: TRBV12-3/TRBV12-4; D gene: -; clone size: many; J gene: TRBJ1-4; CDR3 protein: CASRPGSWEKLFF; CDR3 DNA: TGTGCCAGCAGGCCGGGGAGTTGGGAAAAACTGTTTTTT
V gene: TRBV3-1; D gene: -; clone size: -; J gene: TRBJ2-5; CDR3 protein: CASSQARVTLETQYF; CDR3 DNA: TGTGCCAGCAGCCAAGCCAGGGTTACATTAGAGACCCAGTACTTC
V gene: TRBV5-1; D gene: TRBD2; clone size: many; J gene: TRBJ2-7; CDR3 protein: CASSRASGGDEQYF; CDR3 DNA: TGCGCCAGCAGCCGGGCGTCGGGGGGTGACGAGCAGTACTTC
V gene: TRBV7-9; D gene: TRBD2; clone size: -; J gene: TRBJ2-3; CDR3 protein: CASSERTSGATDTQYF; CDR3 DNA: TGTGCCAGCAGCGAACGGACTAGCGGGGCCACAGATACGCAGTATTTT
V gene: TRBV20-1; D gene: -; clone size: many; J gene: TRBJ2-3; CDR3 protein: CSARAGARSTDTQYF; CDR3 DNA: TGCAGTGCTAGAGCGGGTGCCCGTAGCACAGATACGCAGTATTTT
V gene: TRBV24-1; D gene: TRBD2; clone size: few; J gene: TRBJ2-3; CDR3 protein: CATSDRGGILPFGTQYF; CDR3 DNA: TGTGCCACCAGTGACCGGGGGGGGATCCTCCCGTTCGGTACGCAGTATTTT
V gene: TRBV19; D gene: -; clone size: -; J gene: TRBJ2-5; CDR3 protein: CASSIESPTGTQYF; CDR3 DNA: TGTGCCAGTAGTATAGAGTCCCCCACGGGGACCCAGTACTTC